This T cell receptor beta chain was profiled in a study of T cells after yellow fever vaccination. Study-level points and caveats: Faster peaking, at day 5 versus 15, marked a secondary response that was weaker.

This clonotype was counted only a few times. Antigen unknown. 5'RACE template switching produced TCR cDNA carrying a universal primer site and UMIs. TCRdb recomputed calls from the 5' RACE reads with MiXCR, one row per CDR3 protein. The sample records about 580,000 distinct CDR3 sequences, 17% being singletons. In germline, CDR1 is MNHEY, CDR2 SVGAGI. The CDR3 runs to 16 residues. V was pared by 0 bases and J by 3 bases, with 3 bases of the junction left unmatched. The sequencing used PBMCs, collected more than 4 days after the first yellow fever vaccination. This receptor was obtained from a man younger than 30 who received the YFV17D yellow fever vaccine. The chain joins TRBV6-5 to TRBJ2-1; 9 bases line up with TRBD2. CDR3 protein: CASSYSTSGLYNEQFF. DNA for the CDR3: TGTGCCAGCAGTTACTCGACTAGCGGACTCTACAATGAGCAGTTCTTC.